Shown below are 9 T cell receptor beta chains from a single sample sequenced in a study of blood T cell repertoires in COVID-19 (dated by TCRdb to about 2020). The library was made by the immunoSEQ multiplex PCR assay. In its TCRdb copy, this immuneACCESS table keeps in-frame sequences only and misses some clones. Where compared with another copy, unresolved V genes explain less than half of these, and the others have no known cause. This sample has almost 250,000 clones in its table, and around nine tenths of those were observed once. The top ten clones comprise approximately 1.5% of the sample. What was sequenced was PBMCs or T cells enriched from blood (not recorded which). These TCRs come from a woman aged 45-65 years who had recovered from COVID-19.

This sequence joins TRBV18 and TRBJ2-7; 9 bases are shared with TRBD1. The CDR3 loop spans 13 amino acids. Germline CDR1 is KGHSH and CDR2 is LQKENI. V dropped 8 bases and J dropped 2; count of bases not matched to a gene: 4. The CDR3 is CASRTGDTYEQYF. The CDR3 coding sequence is TGTGCCAGCCGGACAGGGGACACCTACGAGCAGTACTTC.

This clone showed up just once. The chain joins TRBV5-4 to TRBJ1-1, with D maybe TRBD1 (5 bases). V lost 0 bases and J 0 bases, leaving 6 bases between the germline ends. Per germline, CDR1 SGHNT and CDR2 YYREEE (reference sequence). The CDR3 is 14 amino acids. The DNA for the CDR3 is TGTGCCAGCAGCTTGGGGGGCATGAACACTGAAGCTTTCTTT. This translates into CASSLGGMNTEAFF.

CDR3 bases: TGCGCCAGCAGCCCCGAGCGGGGGAATCCCTACGAGCAGTACTTC. Translation: CASSPERGNPYEQYF. This chain joins TRBV4-1 and TRBJ2-7, with 8 bases identical to TRBD2. The CDR3 is made up of 15 amino acids. V was clipped by 4 bases and J by 2 bases; unmatched bases: 7. The germline CDR1 and CDR2 sequences are MGHRA and YSYEKL.

This clone has only a few counts. V gene TRBV12-5 combines with J gene TRBJ2-3, with D possibly matching TRBD2 (6 bases). V lost 2 bases and J lost 6, with 12 bases in between. CDR3 size: 14 residues. Germline assignment: CDR1 LGHNT and CDR2 FRNRAP. CDR3 amino acids: CASGLRGGEDTQYF. The CDR3 coding sequence is TGTGCTAGTGGTTTGCGGGGCGGGGAGGATACGCAGTATTTT.

J is TRBJ2-1 and V is TRBV4-1; TRBD2 aligns across 9 bases. Germline assignment: CDR1 MGHRA and CDR2 YSYEKL. The CDR3 consists of 16 residues. Germline trimming cut 3 bases from V and 5 bases from J; bases unmatched to any gene: 8. In DNA, the CDR3 is TGCGCCAGCAGCCACGTGGGCGCTAGCGGGAACAATGAGCAGTTCTTC. Residues: CASSHVGASGNNEQFF.

This clone was observed a single time. This chain joins TRBV2 and TRBJ1-2, with D tentatively TRBD1 (5 bases). Between the trimmed V and J ends, which lost 7 bases and 4 bases, there was a span of 10 bases. The CDR3 length is 12 residues. CDR1 SNHLY and CDR2 FYNNEI come from the germline V gene. CDR3 DNA: TGTGCCAGCACGACAGACGCCTATGGCTACACCTTC. Protein sequence: CASTTDAYGYTF.

The chain uses TRBV27 and TRBJ1-5; D gene uncertain. Trimming removed 4 bases at V and 5 bases at J, with 12 bases between. The CDR3 runs 14 residues. Looked up from germline, CDR1 is MNHEY and CDR2 is SMNVEV (reference sequence). The CDR3 here is CASSWRIGDQPQHF. The DNA for the CDR3 is TGTGCCAGCAGTTGGCGCATCGGGGATCAGCCCCAGCATTTT.

This clone was observed once. CDR3 nucleotides: TGCGCCAGCAGCCACACAGATAACTATGGCTACACCTTC. Its protein is CASSHTDNYGYTF. The chain has TRBV4-1 and TRBJ1-2; D is undetermined. CDR3 size: 13 residues. Between the trimmed V and J ends, which lost 3 bases and 1 base, there was a span of 6 bases. In germline, CDR1 is MGHRA, CDR2 YSYEKL.

This chain links TRBV30 with TRBJ2-3; 7 nucleotides align to TRBD1. The CDR3 has 15 amino acids. V shed 8 bases, J shed 5 bases, and the junction held 16 bases outside the gene matches. CDR1 GTSNPN and CDR2 SVGIG come from the germline V gene (reference sequence). In DNA, the CDR3 is TGTGCCAGTGGTTTCGGTACAGGGGATGGAGATACGCAGTATTTT. It translates to CASGFGTGDGDTQYF.